This TCR beta chain was obtained from a study of blood T cells in healthy people across ages. Turning to the study itself: Capturing about one barcoded beta molecule per two T cells was achieved by template switching.

They isolated at least 7 million PBMCs from each sample. A second PCR of roughly 6 to 12 cycles used a sample-barcoded 5' primer and a J-beta primer mix. All samples yielded 2.5 million or more CDR3-containing paired-end reads. Using its own MiXCR run on the 5' RACE reads, TCRdb lists one record per CDR3 protein. The sample includes around 1.5 million distinct CDR3 sequences, roughly 40% of them seen just once. As to this clonotype: Its target is unknown.

CDR1 SGHRS and CDR2 YFSETQ come from the germline V gene. The V end was cut by 4 bases, the J end by 2 bases, with 15 bases between. The CDR3 covers 15 residues. Findings of the study overall: It was not known whether donors were CMV positive (a possible confounder of expanded clonotype changes).

The chain carries TRBV5-1 and TRBJ1-1; D may be TRBD1 (6 bases). This receptor was taken from a woman under 30 in good health. Sequencing used blood. This chain's CDR3 is CASSLKGGINTEAFF. The CDR3 DNA is TGCGCCAGCAGCCTAAAAGGGGGAATTAACACTGAAGCTTTCTTT.